Following are 24 T cell receptor beta chains from one sample sequenced in a study of Ad26.COV2.S vaccination and SARS-CoV-2 variants. The protocol was immunoSEQ multiplex PCR, while the TCRdb copy is restricted to in-frame clones and leaves out a portion. The sample carries some 420,000 clones, roughly 90% recorded once. Sample treatment: roughly 20 received Ad26.COV2.S at low or high dose, single or two shots; about 5 received placebo; per-sample allocation not given. Collection of the samples took place on day 63 after the first injection of vaccine or placebo. This sample comprised peripheral blood, obtained in a trial of Ad26.COV2.S vaccine versus placebo. These receptors all come from a person aged 18-60 years who received the Ad26.COV2.S COVID-19 vaccine or a placebo.

The rearrangement uses TRBV5-8 and TRBJ2-5; no definite D call. The CDR3 is made up of 15 amino acids. Trimming removed 0 bases at V and 2 bases at J, with 11 bases between. Germline values: CDR1 SGHTS, CDR2 YDEGEE. The CDR3 nucleotides are TGTGCCAGCAGCTTGGTCTACGGCAGACAAGAGACCCAGTACTTC. This translates into CASSLVYGRQETQYF. Full variable domain (rest looked up from reference TRBV5-8 and TRBJ2-5): EAGVTQSPTHLIKTRGQQATLRCSPISGHTSVYWYQQALGLGLQFLLWYDEGEERNRGNFPPRFSGRQFPNYSSELNVNALELEDSALYLCASSLVYGRQETQYFGPGTRLLVL.

This chain uses TRBV28 with TRBJ1-2; D is possibly TRBD1 (5 bases). Germline-derived CDR1 and CDR2 are MDHEN and SYDVKM. Trimming removed 6 bases from V and 8 bases from J, with 13 bases in between. The CDR3 is 12 residues long. The CDR3: CASSPQGWGYTF. DNA for the CDR3: TGTGCCAGCAGCCCGCAGGGTTGGGGCTACACCTTC.

As DNA, the CDR3 is TGCGCCAGCAGCCAAGTGGGGACAGGGGCCGGCGGCTACACCTTC. This translates into CASSQVGTGAGGYTF. The chain has TRBV4-3 and TRBJ1-2, with TRBD1 identical over 10 bases. Per germline, CDR1 LGHNA and CDR2 YSLEER. This CDR3 spans 15 amino acids. The trim removed 1 base at V and 8 bases at J, leaving 7 bases unmatched.

The chain carries TRBV19 and TRBJ2-5; TRBD2 is a possible D gene (6 bases). V lost 6 bases to trimming and J lost 6 bases, with 11 bases between them. Germline-derived CDR1 and CDR2 are LNHDA and SQIVND (reference sequence). The CDR3 runs 12 residues. The CDR3 coding sequence is TGTGCCAGTAGCGGAGGGACGAAGACCCAGTACTTC. Protein: CASSGGTKTQYF.

In its sample, this clone was seen once. This chain uses TRBV28 with TRBJ2-1; 16 bases map to TRBD2. V shed 4 bases and J 1 base; nucleotides not matched to a gene: 7. The CDR3 has 19 amino acids. Germline V lookup: CDR1 MDHEN, CDR2 SYDVKM. The CDR3: CASSSGTSGGEGSYNEQFF. Here the CDR3 DNA reads TGTGCCAGCAGTTCCGGGACTAGCGGGGGGGAGGGTTCCTACAATGAGCAGTTCTTC.

The chain couples TRBV6-5 to TRBJ2-3, with D unclear. The CDR3 contains 15 residues. CDR1 and CDR2 (germline): MNHEY, SVGAGI. V was cut by 6 bases and J by 1 base, with 14 bases left in between. In nucleotides, the CDR3 is TGTGCCAGCAGACTACGACCCACGGGCACAGATACGCAGTATTTT. The encoded protein is CASRLRPTGTDTQYF.

The rearrangement links TRBV28 to TRBJ1-3; D call uncertain. The CDR3 is 14 amino acids. The germline V and J ends were trimmed by 5 bases and 0 bases, with 8 bases remaining between them. Germline CDR1 MDHEN, CDR2 SYDVKM. This CDR3 is CASSPWSSGNTIYF. DNA for the CDR3: TGTGCCAGCAGTCCCTGGAGCTCTGGAAACACCATATATTTT.

This chain uses TRBV9 with TRBJ1-3; possibly TRBD1 for D (5 bases). V lost 4 bases and J lost 5, with 10 bases in between. The CDR3 consists of 13 residues. CDR1 and CDR2 from the germline V gene are SGDLS and YYNGEE. CDR3 DNA: TGTGCCAGCAGCCTCGACAGCCGAAACACCATATATTTT. Translated, it gives CASSLDSRNTIYF. Full variable domain (rest looked up from reference TRBV9 and TRBJ1-3): DSGVTQTPKHLITATGQRVTLRCSPRSGDLSVYWYQQSLDQGLQFLIQYYNGEERAKGNILERFSAQQFPDLHSELNLSSLELGDSALYFCASSLDSRNTIYFGEGSWLTVV.

This rearrangement joins TRBV10-3 to TRBJ1-6; D is undetermined. The V end was cut by 6 bases, the J end by 10 bases, with 13 bases between. CDR3 length: 13 amino acids. Germline V gene lookup returns CDR1 ENHRY and CDR2 SYGVKD. CDR3 region: CAISPRPASPLHF. The CDR3 DNA follows: TGTGCCATCAGCCCCCGGCCAGCCTCACCCCTCCACTTT.

This clone was seen only a few times. V is TRBV10-2 and J is TRBJ2-3, with D perhaps matching TRBD1 or TRBD2 (5 bases each). Germline lookup yields CDR1 WSHSY and CDR2 SAAADI. Trimming took off 10 bases at V and 6 bases at J, with 17 bases between the two ends. The CDR3 totals 13 residues. CDR3 sequence: CATRRGPGDTQYF. The CDR3 DNA is TGCGCCACCAGACGCGGGCCAGGGGATACGCAGTATTTT.

This chain links TRBV2 with TRBJ2-1; 8 nucleotides line up with TRBD2. Per the germline V gene, CDR1 is SNHLY and CDR2 is FYNNEI. The CDR3 covers 15 residues. The V and J ends lost 7 bases and 4 bases, in that order; junction bases with no gene match: 9. The CDR3 protein is CASIAVTSGYNEQFF. DNA for the CDR3: TGTGCCAGCATTGCGGTCACTAGCGGATACAATGAGCAGTTCTTC.

The chain carries TRBV7-9 and TRBJ2-5, with 7 positions matching TRBD1. There are 16 residues in the CDR3. The junction had 12 bases not matched to a gene; V was cut back by 5 bases and J by 3 bases. Germline V gene lookup returns CDR1 SEHNR and CDR2 FQNEAQ (reference sequence). DNA of the CDR3: TGTGCCAGCAGCCCAAGACAGGGATCGCAAAAAGAGACCCAGTACTTC. Translation: CASSPRQGSQKETQYF.

The rearrangement uses TRBV6-5 and TRBJ2-7; possible D gene TRBD2, 6 bases. The CDR3 loop spans 13 amino acids. Germline V lookup: CDR1 MNHEY, CDR2 SVGAGI. V was pared by 6 bases and J by 0 bases, with 9 bases between. The CDR3 nucleotides read TGTGCCAGCAGAGAGACTAGCTCCTACGAGCAGTACTTC. Protein: CASRETSSYEQYF.

The CDR3 coding sequence is TGTGCCAGCAGTCCCCGGACGGTCGGGGAGCTGTTTTTT. This sequence encodes CASSPRTVGELFF. The rearrangement links TRBV12-3 or TRBV12-4 to TRBJ2-2; D remains ambiguous. CDR3 length: 13 residues. Trimming left V 5 bases short and J 7 bases short, with 11 bases between.

The rearrangement joins TRBV10-3 to TRBJ2-1; 9 bases align to TRBD1. Per the germline V gene, CDR1 is ENHRY and CDR2 is SYGVKD. The CDR3 totals 15 residues. The ends lost 3 bases at V and 9 bases at J; junction bases unmatched: 9. The CDR3 is CAISEGTGNGVEQFF. The CDR3 DNA is TGTGCCATCAGTGAAGGGACAGGGAACGGGGTTGAGCAGTTCTTC.

This chain connects TRBV28 to TRBJ1-2; D perhaps matches TRBD1 (6 bases). V lost 3 bases to trimming and J lost 3 bases, with 14 bases between them. Germline loops: CDR1 MDHEN, CDR2 SYDVKM. The CDR3 extends over 15 amino acids. CDR3 nucleotide sequence: TGTGCCAGCAGTTTTGAACAGGGTCGGTACTATGGCTACACCTTC. Translation: CASSFEQGRYYGYTF.

The chain is built from TRBV6-5 and TRBJ1-2; D not certain. Trimming took 6 bases from V and 4 from J, leaving 9 bases between them. Germline lookup yields CDR1 MNHEY and CDR2 SVGAGI. The CDR3 spans 12 residues. The CDR3 is CASRDLFYGYTF. In nucleotides, the CDR3 is TGTGCCAGCAGGGACCTTTTCTATGGCTACACCTTC.

The chain carries TRBV20-1 and TRBJ1-6, with D uncertain. V dropped 7 bases and J dropped 9 bases, with 10 bases sitting between them. The CDR3 extends over 11 amino acids. In germline, CDR1 is DFQATT, CDR2 SNEGSKA (reference sequence). The CDR3 nucleotides are TGCAGTGTTCCTTTCGGTTCACCCCTCCACTTT. This translates into CSVPFGSPLHF.

The chain joins TRBV14 to TRBJ2-6; D is uncertain. V was clipped by 10 bases and J by 0 bases, with 31 bases between them. Looked up from germline, CDR1 is SGHDN and CDR2 is FVKESK. CDR3 size: 21 residues. This CDR3 reads CAIRRRTPWNGVHSGANVLTF. The CDR3 DNA reads as TGTGCCATCCGACGTCGGACCCCCTGGAATGGTGTCCACTCTGGGGCCAACGTCCTGACTTTC.

The chain has TRBV15 and TRBJ1-1; D not certain. Looked up from germline, CDR1 is LNHNV and CDR2 is YYDKDF (reference sequence). V lost 5 bases and J 5 bases, leaving 24 bases between the germline ends. The CDR3 loop spans 17 amino acids. The CDR3 loop is CATSSEKRTRAATEAFF. The CDR3 nucleotides read TGTGCCACCAGCTCGGAGAAGAGGACCCGGGCGGCGACTGAAGCTTTCTTT.

The rearrangement joins TRBV6-1 to TRBJ1-5; the D gene is possibly TRBD1 (6 bases). Trimming removed 2 bases from V and 1 base from J, with 12 bases in between. The germline gives CDR1 MNHNS, CDR2 SASEGT. The CDR3 contains 16 residues. The DNA of the CDR3 is TGTGCCAGCAGTGAAAAAGGACAGTGGAGCAATCAGCCCCAGCATTTT. It codes for CASSEKGQWSNQPQHF.

As for this clone: Other DNA sequences within the sample encode an identical CDR3. This chain uses TRBV30 with TRBJ1-2; D is unresolved. The CDR3 runs to 13 residues. Germline V CDR1 and CDR2: GTSNPN, SVGIG (reference sequence). With 0 bases removed from V and 2 bases from J, the gap between germline ends came to 7 bases. The CDR3 here is CAWSVGVNYGYTF. CDR3 coding DNA: TGTGCCTGGAGTGTCGGGGTGAACTATGGCTACACCTTC.

This chain joins TRBV2 and TRBJ2-5; D perhaps matches TRBD1 (5 bases). V was shortened by 2 bases and J by 4 bases, with 8 bases between the two germline ends. This CDR3 region has 13 residues. Looked up from germline, CDR1 is SNHLY and CDR2 is FYNNEI. As DNA, the CDR3 is TGTGCCAGCAGTGAACAGGGAATAGAGACCCAGTACTTC. Translation gives CASSEQGIETQYF.

With regard to this clone: Other nucleotide sequences in the sample specify the same CDR3. The V call is TRBV9, the J call TRBJ1-2; D is possibly TRBD1 (5 bases). Germline CDR1 and CDR2: SGDLS and YYNGEE. V shed 0 bases and J shed 5 bases, with 8 bases lying between them. The CDR3 consists of 13 residues. The CDR3 here is CASSVGGNYGYTF. The DNA of the CDR3 is TGTGCCAGCAGCGTAGGGGGGAATTATGGCTACACCTTC.